Following are 19 T cell receptor beta chains from one sample sequenced in a study of a mutant IDH1 vaccine in newly diagnosed glioma. This table comes from immunoSEQ multiplex PCR, and its TCRdb copy is limited to in-frame clones, with some not included. This sample carries about 60,000 clones, more than 80% of them seen once, and the ten largest clones take 5.4%. Time point here: week 35, safety follow-up. With topical imiquimod, each dose of the vaccine consisted of 300 ug of mutant IDH1 20-mer peptide. The antigens for these receptors are not known. This sample comprised PBMCs, obtained from a glioma patient whose treatment included an IDH1 peptide vaccine. These TCRs come from a man aged 40-55 years with glioma.

CDR3 sequence (DNA): TGTGCCAGCAGTTACTCGAGGGGACACCTCGAGCAGTACTTC. Its protein is CASSYSRGHLEQYF. The rearrangement uses TRBV6-6 and TRBJ2-7; D perhaps matches TRBD1 (6 bases). Germline values: CDR1 MNHNY, CDR2 SVGAGI (reference sequence). V was trimmed by 0 bases and J by 6 bases, leaving 12 bases between them. This CDR3 has 14 residues.

This chain joins TRBV5-1 and TRBJ2-5; no clear D gene. Germline CDR1 and CDR2: SGHRS and YFSETQ. The CDR3 consists of 14 residues. V gave up 4 bases and J gave up 1 base, with 11 bases separating them. CDR3: CASSLAGAQETQYF. The DNA for the CDR3 is TGCGCCAGCAGCCTCGCAGGTGCCCAAGAGACCCAGTACTTC.

J is TRBJ2-7 and V is TRBV29-1; perhaps TRBD1 as D (7 bases). With 4 bases removed from V and 5 bases from J, the gap between germline ends came to 15 bases. Per germline, CDR1 SQVTM and CDR2 ANQGSEA. The CDR3 contains 13 residues. The CDR3 bases are TGCAGCGTTGGGAGGGACAGTGGGGACGAGCAGTACTTC. Translating it yields CSVGRDSGDEQYF.

The chain combines TRBV6-5 with TRBJ2-7, with a weak D call TRBD2 (6 bases). The CDR3 length is 13 residues. Germline CDR1 MNHEY, CDR2 SVGAGI. V was shortened by 3 bases and J by 2 bases, with 8 bases between the two germline ends. CDR3 in amino acids: CASSYSGTYEQYF. The DNA for the CDR3 is TGTGCCAGCAGTTATAGCGGTACCTACGAGCAGTACTTC.

The J gene is TRBJ2-1, the V gene TRBV7-8, with 13 bases lining up with TRBD2. Germline V lookup: CDR1 SGHVS, CDR2 FQNEAQ. V trimming: 2 bases; J trimming: 6 bases; junction bases outside the gene matches: 7. The CDR3 loop spans 17 amino acids. The CDR3 DNA sequence: TGTGCCAGCAGCTTACGACGGACTAGCGGGAGTGCCAATGAGCAGTTCTTC. This codes for CASSLRRTSGSANEQFF.

This clone has more than one count but fewer than ten. The chain combines TRBV27 with TRBJ1-5; a possible D gene is TRBD1 (5 bases). Germline CDR1 and CDR2: MNHEY and SMNVEV (reference sequence). Trimming took off 5 bases at V and 4 bases at J, with 12 bases between the two ends. CDR3 length: 14 residues. The CDR3 bases are TGTGCCAGCAGTGGGGACGGTGGGAATCAGCCCCAGCATTTT. Translation: CASSGDGGNQPQHF.

The V and J genes are TRBV7-9 and TRBJ2-5, with TRBD2 matching 12 bases. CDR3 length: 16 amino acids. From germline, CDR1 is SEHNR and CDR2 FQNEAQ (reference sequence). V shed 5 bases and J 4 bases; nucleotides not matched to a gene: 8. As DNA, the CDR3 is TGTGCCAGCAGCCAATCGACTAGCGGGAGATCAGAGACCCAGTACTTC. It yields the protein CASSQSTSGRSETQYF.

This chain joins TRBV5-6 and TRBJ2-5; 7 nucleotides line up with TRBD2. Germline values: CDR1 SGHDT, CDR2 YYEEEE. CDR3 length: 19 amino acids. Trimming at V came to 1 base and at J to 4 bases, leaving 19 bases not matched to a gene. The CDR3 sequence: CASSLSRLAGESFLETQYF. The CDR3 coding sequence is TGTGCCAGCAGCTTGAGTCGACTGGCGGGAGAATCGTTCTTAGAGACCCAGTACTTC.

The chain has TRBV6-8 and TRBJ2-2, with D uncertain. The germline V gene encodes CDR1 MNHGY and CDR2 SAAAGT. The CDR3 spans 11 residues. The V end was cut by 7 bases, the J end by 7 bases, with 7 bases between. The CDR3 reads CASTTRGELFF. The CDR3 nucleotides are TGTGCCAGCACCACCCGCGGGGAGCTGTTTTTT.

CDR3 DNA: TGTGCCAGCAGCCCCAGAAGGACAGGAAACACCATATATTTT. This codes for CASSPRRTGNTIYF. V usage is TRBV7-8 and J usage is TRBJ1-3, with D maybe TRBD1 (5 bases). V lost 5 bases and J 4 bases, leaving 12 bases between the germline ends. The germline V gene encodes CDR1 SGHVS and CDR2 FQNEAQ. The CDR3 is 14 amino acids.

CDR3 region: CASSHTSMNTEAFF. The CDR3 DNA sequence: TGCGCCAGCAGCCACACAAGCATGAACACTGAAGCTTTCTTT. The rearrangement links TRBV4-3 to TRBJ1-1; D is undetermined. Germline CDR1 is LGHNA and CDR2 is YSLEER. V was trimmed by 3 bases and J by 0 bases, leaving 8 bases between them. The CDR3 totals 14 residues.

This chain connects TRBV27 to TRBJ1-1; D might be TRBD1 (5 bases). Per the germline V gene, CDR1 is MNHEY and CDR2 is SMNVEV (reference sequence). V lost 7 bases and J 3 bases, leaving 12 bases between the germline ends. The CDR3 has 13 amino acids. CDR3 nucleotide sequence: TGTGCCAGCACAAGGGGTGGCCACACTGAAGCTTTCTTT. It encodes CASTRGGHTEAFF.

The chain links TRBV18 to TRBJ2-7; TRBD2 is a possible D gene (5 bases). The CDR3 is 15 amino acids. Deletions cut 0 bases from V and 0 bases from J, with 9 bases between. Germline V gives CDR1 KGHSH, CDR2 LQKENI. The CDR3 is CASSPPRGSSYEQYF. The DNA of the CDR3 is TGTGCCAGCTCACCACCCCGGGGAAGCTCCTACGAGCAGTACTTC.

This clone has a single count. V gene TRBV6-1 combines with J gene TRBJ1-1, with D hard to call. Trimming took off 1 base at V and 0 bases at J, with 15 bases between the two ends. The CDR3 spans 17 residues. Germline CDR1 reads MNHNS; CDR2 reads SASEGT. CDR3 protein: CASSEVSGVGLNTEAFF. The CDR3 bases are TGTGCCAGCAGTGAAGTTTCGGGAGTAGGCCTGAACACTGAAGCTTTCTTT.

The V call is TRBV5-1, the J call TRBJ1-2; the D is unclear. In germline, CDR1 is SGHRS, CDR2 YFSETQ. The CDR3 has 13 amino acids. Trimming removed 2 bases from V and 8 bases from J, with 13 bases in between. CDR3 coding DNA: TGCGCCAGCAGCTTTCGGGTAGGCGAGGGCTACACCTTC. This gives the protein CASSFRVGEGYTF.

The V call is TRBV19, the J call TRBJ1-1; 11 positions match TRBD1. CDR1 is LNHDA, CDR2 SQIVND, per germline (reference sequence). With V trimmed by 4 bases and J by 3 bases, 4 bases remained unmatched. The CDR3 covers 15 residues. In DNA, the CDR3 is TGTGCCAGTAGTAACGGACAGGGGGCGGACACTGAAGCTTTCTTT. Residues: CASSNGQGADTEAFF.

This clone has more than one count but fewer than ten. This rearrangement joins TRBV20-1 to TRBJ1-1, with 8 bases lining up with TRBD1. Germline V gene sequence: CDR1 DFQATT, CDR2 SNEGSKA (reference sequence). The CDR3 spans 11 residues. Trimming cost V 7 bases and J 4 bases; bases outside gene matches: 2. This CDR3 reads CSGQGITEAFF. In DNA form, the CDR3 reads TGCAGTGGACAGGGGATCACTGAAGCTTTCTTT.

The V and J genes are TRBV7-6 and TRBJ2-2; 12 positions match TRBD2. V trimming: 5 bases; J trimming: 6 bases; junction bases outside the gene matches: 10. Germline-derived CDR1 and CDR2 are SGHVS and FNYEAQ. The CDR3 loop spans 17 amino acids. The DNA for the CDR3 is TGTGCCAGCAGCCCACGGACTAGCGGGGAATTAGCCGGGGAGCTGTTTTTT. This gives the protein CASSPRTSGELAGELFF.

This clone was counted a few times. The gene calls are TRBV7-2 and TRBJ1-5; TRBD1 matches at 7 bases. CDR3 length: 13 amino acids. CDR1 is SGHTA, CDR2 FQGNSA, per germline. J gave up 6 bases and V 5 bases, and 4 bases lay outside the gene matches. CDR3 sequence: CASSEDRVQPQHF. Here the CDR3 DNA reads TGTGCCAGCAGCGAAGACAGGGTTCAGCCCCAGCATTTT.